The 2 T cell receptor beta chains reported below all come from one sample, sequenced in a study of blood T cell repertoires in COVID-19. Profiling relied on immunoSEQ multiplex PCR, and the TCRdb table lists in-frame clones only, not all of them. This sample has several thousand clones, with roughly 85% found just once. Sequenced material: peripheral blood. These receptors were obtained from a human donor with active COVID-19. The donor label of this sample is uncertain.

The chain joins TRBV3-1 (or the pseudogene TRBV3-2) to TRBJ1-1; D unresolved. Trimming took off 4 bases at V and 5 bases at J, with 14 bases between the two ends. The germline gives CDR1 LGHDT, CDR2 YNNKEL (reference sequence). This CDR3 region has 14 residues. CDR3: CASSPYSGLTEAFF. The CDR3 bases are TGTGCCAGCAGCCCCTACTCGGGATTGACTGAAGCTTTCTTT.

This chain connects TRBV6-2 or TRBV6-3 to TRBJ1-5; TRBD1 aligns across 7 bases. The J segment lost 4 bases and the V segment lost 6 bases, leaving 30 bases of the junction unmatched. Germline V gives CDR1 MNHEY, CDR2 SVGEGT. This CDR3 comprises 22 residues. The CDR3 coding sequence is TGTGCCAGCAGCCCCAGAGGAGAGAACAGGGGACCTCGCAGAGTCAATAATCAGCCCCAGCATTTT. It codes for CASSPRGENRGPRRVNNQPQHF.